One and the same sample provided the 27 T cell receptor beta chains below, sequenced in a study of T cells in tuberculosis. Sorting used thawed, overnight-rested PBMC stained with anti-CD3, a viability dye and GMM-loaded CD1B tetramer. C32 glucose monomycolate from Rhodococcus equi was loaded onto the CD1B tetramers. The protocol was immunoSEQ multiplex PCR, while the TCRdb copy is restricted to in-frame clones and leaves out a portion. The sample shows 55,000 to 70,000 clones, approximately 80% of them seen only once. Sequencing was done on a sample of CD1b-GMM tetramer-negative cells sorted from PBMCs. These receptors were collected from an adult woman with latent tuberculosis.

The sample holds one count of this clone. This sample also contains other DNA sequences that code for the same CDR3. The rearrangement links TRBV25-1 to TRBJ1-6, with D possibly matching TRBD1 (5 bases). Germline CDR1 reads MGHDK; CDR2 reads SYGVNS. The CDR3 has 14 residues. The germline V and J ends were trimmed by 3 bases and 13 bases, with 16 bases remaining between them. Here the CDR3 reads CASSETGTWSPLHF. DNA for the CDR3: TGTGCCAGCAGTGAGACCGGGACTTGGTCCCCCCTCCACTTT. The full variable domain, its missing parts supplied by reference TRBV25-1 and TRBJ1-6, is EADIYQTPRYLVIGTGKKITLECSQTMGHDKMYWYQQDPGMELHLIHYSYGVNSTEKGDLSSESTVSRIRTEHFPLTLESARPSHTSQYLCASSETGTWSPLHFGNGTRLTVT.

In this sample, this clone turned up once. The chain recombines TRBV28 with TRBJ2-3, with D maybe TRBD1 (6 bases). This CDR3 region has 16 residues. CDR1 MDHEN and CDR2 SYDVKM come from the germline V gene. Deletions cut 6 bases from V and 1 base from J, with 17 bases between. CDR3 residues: CASSPPRDMGTDTQYF. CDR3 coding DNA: TGTGCCAGCAGCCCCCCCCGGGACATGGGCACAGATACGCAGTATTTT.

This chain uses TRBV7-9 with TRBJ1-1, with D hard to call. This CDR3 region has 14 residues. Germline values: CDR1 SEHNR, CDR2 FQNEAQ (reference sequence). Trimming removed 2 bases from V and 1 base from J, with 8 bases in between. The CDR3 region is CASSLLGSNTEAFF. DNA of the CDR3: TGTGCCAGCAGCTTACTCGGGTCGAACACTGAAGCTTTCTTT.

The CDR3 DNA is TGTGCCAGCAGGTCGGACTACACCTTCTACGAGCAGTACTTC. Protein: CASRSDYTFYEQYF. V usage is TRBV6-5 and J usage is TRBJ2-7; TRBD2 is a possible D gene (6 bases). There are 14 residues in the CDR3. Germline V gene lookup returns CDR1 MNHEY and CDR2 SVGAGI. Trimming cost V 6 bases and J 3 bases, with 15 bases left between them.

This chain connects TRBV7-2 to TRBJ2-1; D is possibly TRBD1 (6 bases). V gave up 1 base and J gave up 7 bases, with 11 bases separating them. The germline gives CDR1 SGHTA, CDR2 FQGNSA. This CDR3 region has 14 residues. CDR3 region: CASSLDRVGNEQFF. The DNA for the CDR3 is TGTGCCAGCAGCTTAGACAGGGTGGGAAATGAGCAGTTCTTC.

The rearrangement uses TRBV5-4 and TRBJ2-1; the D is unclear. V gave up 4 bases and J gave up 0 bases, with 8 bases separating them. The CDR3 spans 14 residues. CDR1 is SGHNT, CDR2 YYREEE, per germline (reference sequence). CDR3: CASSPSRSYNEQFF. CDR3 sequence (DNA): TGTGCCAGCAGCCCTTCCCGCTCCTACAATGAGCAGTTCTTC. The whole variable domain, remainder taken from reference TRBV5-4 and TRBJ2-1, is ETGVTQSPTHLIKTRGQQVTLRCSSQSGHNTVSWYQQALGQGPQFIFQYYREEENGRGNFPPRFSGLQFPNYSSELNVNALELDDSALYLCASSPSRSYNEQFFGPGTRLTVL.

The CDR3 reads CASSDGTVVYGYTF. In DNA, the CDR3 is TGTGCCAGCAGTGACGGGACAGTGGTCTATGGCTACACCTTC. The chain recombines TRBV2 with TRBJ1-2; 7 bases map to TRBD1. The V segment lost 3 bases and the J segment 4 bases; nucleotides outside the gene matches: 5. From germline, CDR1 is SNHLY and CDR2 FYNNEI. CDR3 length equals 14 residues.

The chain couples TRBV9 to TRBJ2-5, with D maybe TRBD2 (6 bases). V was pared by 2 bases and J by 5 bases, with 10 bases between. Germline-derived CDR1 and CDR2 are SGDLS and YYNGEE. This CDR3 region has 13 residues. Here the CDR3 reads CASSVAAGETQYF. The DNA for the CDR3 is TGTGCCAGCAGCGTCGCGGCGGGGGAGACCCAGTACTTC.

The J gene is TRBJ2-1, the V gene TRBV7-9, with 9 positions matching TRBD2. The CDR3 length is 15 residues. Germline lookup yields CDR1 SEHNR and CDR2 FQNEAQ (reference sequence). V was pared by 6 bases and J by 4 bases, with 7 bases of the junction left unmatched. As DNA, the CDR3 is TGTGCCAGCAGACCCACTAGCGGGCGATACAATGAGCAGTTCTTC. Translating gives CASRPTSGRYNEQFF.

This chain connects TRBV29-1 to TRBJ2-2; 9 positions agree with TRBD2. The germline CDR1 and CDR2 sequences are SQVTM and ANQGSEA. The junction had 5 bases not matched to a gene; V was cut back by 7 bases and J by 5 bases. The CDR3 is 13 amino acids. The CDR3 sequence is CSATAGGTGELFF. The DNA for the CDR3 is TGCAGCGCTACCGCGGGAGGGACCGGGGAGCTGTTTTTT.

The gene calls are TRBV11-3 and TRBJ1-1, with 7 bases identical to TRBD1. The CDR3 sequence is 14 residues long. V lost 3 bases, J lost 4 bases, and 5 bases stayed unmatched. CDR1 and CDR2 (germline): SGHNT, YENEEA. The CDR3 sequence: CASSLDGTATEAFF. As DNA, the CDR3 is TGTGCCAGCAGCTTGGACGGGACAGCCACTGAAGCTTTCTTT.

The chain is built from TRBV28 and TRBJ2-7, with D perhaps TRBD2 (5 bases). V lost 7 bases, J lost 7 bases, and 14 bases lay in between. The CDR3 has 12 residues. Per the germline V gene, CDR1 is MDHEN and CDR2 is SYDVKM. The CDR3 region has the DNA TGTGCCAGCAAGAATTTCAGAGGGGAGCAGTACTTC. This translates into CASKNFRGEQYF.

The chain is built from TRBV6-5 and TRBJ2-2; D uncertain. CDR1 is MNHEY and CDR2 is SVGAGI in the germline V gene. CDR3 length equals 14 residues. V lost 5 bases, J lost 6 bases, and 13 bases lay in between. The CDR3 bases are TGTGCCAGCAGTCCAAGCGAGCCACCCGGGGAGCTGTTTTTT. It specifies CASSPSEPPGELFF.

CDR3 in amino acids: CASSHRRVQETQYF. CDR3 nucleotide sequence: TGTGCCAGCAGCCATCGTCGAGTACAAGAGACCCAGTACTTC. The chain joins TRBV7-8 to TRBJ2-5; D remains ambiguous. Germline loops: CDR1 SGHVS, CDR2 FQNEAQ. The CDR3 has 14 residues. Between the trimmed V and J ends, which lost 5 bases and 2 bases, there was a span of 12 bases. Using reference TRBV7-8 and TRBJ2-5 for the parts outside the CDR3, the full variable domain is GAGVSQSPRYKVAKRGQDVALRCDPISGHVSLFWYQQALGQGPEFLTYFQNEAQLDKSGLPSDRFFAERPEGSVSTLKIQRTQQEDSAVYLCASSHRRVQETQYFGPGTRLLVL.

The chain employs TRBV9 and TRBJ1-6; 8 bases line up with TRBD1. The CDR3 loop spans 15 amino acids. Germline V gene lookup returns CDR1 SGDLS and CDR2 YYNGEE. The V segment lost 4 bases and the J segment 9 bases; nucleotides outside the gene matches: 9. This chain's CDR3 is CASSLRTGRSSPLHF. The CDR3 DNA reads TGTGCCAGCAGCTTGCGGACAGGGAGGAGTTCACCCCTCCACTTT.

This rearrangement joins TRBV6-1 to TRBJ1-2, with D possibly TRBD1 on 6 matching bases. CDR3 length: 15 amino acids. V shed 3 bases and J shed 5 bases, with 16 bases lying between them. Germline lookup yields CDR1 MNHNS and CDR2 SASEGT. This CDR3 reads CASSDSFGQLYGYTF. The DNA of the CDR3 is TGTGCCAGCAGTGATTCCTTTGGACAGCTATATGGCTACACCTTC.

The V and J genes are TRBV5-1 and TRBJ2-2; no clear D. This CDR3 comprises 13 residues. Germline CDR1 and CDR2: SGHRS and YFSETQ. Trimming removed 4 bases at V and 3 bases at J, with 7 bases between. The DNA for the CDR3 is TGCGCCAGCAGCCACCGGTACACCGGGGAGCTGTTTTTT. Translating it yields CASSHRYTGELFF.

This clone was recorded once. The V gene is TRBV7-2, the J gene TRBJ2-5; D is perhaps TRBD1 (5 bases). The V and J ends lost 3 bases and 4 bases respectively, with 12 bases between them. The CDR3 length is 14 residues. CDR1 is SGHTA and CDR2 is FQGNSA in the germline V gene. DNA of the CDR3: TGTGCCAGCAGCTTGGGGCGAAGGGGAGAGACCCAGTACTTC. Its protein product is CASSLGRRGETQYF.

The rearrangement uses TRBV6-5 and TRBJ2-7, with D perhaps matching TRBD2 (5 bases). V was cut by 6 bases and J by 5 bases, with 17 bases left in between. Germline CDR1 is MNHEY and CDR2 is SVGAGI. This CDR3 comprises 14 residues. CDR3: CASRPGREVDEQYF. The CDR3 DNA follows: TGTGCCAGCAGGCCTGGGAGAGAAGTCGACGAGCAGTACTTC.

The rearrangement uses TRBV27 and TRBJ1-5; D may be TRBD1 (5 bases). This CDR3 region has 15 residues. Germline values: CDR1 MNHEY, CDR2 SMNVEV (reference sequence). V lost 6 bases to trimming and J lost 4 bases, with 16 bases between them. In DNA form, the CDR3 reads TGTGCCAGCAGACGGGGGGGAGTAGGTAATCAGCCCCAGCATTTT. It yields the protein CASRRGGVGNQPQHF.

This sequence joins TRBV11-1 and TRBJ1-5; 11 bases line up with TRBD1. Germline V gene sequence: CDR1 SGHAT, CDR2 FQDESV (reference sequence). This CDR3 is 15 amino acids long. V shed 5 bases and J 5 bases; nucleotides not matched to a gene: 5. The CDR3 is CASSTGQGADQPQHF. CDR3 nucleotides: TGTGCCAGCAGCACCGGACAGGGGGCTGATCAGCCCCAGCATTTT.

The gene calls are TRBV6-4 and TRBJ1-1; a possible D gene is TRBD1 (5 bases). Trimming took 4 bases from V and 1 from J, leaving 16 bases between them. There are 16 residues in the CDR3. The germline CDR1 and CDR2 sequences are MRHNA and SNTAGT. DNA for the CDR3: TGTGCCAGCAGTGCTCCGCCAGGGTCCTCGAACACTGAAGCTTTCTTT. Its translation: CASSAPPGSSNTEAFF.

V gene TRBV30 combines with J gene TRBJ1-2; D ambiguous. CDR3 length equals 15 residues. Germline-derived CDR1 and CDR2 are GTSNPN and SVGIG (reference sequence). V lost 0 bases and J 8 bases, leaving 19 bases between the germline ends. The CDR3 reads CAWSVGRNVREGYTF. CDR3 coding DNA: TGTGCCTGGAGTGTCGGGAGAAACGTGCGTGAAGGCTACACCTTC.

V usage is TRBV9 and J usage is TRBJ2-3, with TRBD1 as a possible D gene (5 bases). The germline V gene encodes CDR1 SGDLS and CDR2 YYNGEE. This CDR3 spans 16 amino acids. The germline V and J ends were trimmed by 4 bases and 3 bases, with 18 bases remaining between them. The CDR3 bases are TGTGCCAGCAGCCCTACGATAGGGGAACGAACAGATACGCAGTATTTT. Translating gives CASSPTIGERTDTQYF.

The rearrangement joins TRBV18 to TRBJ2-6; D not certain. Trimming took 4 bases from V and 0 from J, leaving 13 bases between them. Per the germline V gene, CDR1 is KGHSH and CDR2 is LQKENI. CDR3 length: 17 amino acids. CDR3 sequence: CASSQQESNSGANVLTF. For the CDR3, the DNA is TGTGCCAGCTCACAGCAAGAGAGTAACTCTGGGGCCAACGTCCTGACTTTC.

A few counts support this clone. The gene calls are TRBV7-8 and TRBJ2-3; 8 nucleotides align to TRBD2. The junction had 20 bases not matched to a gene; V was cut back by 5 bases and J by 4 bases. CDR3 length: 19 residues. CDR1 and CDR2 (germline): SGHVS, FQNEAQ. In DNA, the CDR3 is TGTGCCAGCAGCCCGCGGACCGGGACCTCGGGGGGGATCCCAGATACGCAGTATTTT. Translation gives CASSPRTGTSGGIPDTQYF.

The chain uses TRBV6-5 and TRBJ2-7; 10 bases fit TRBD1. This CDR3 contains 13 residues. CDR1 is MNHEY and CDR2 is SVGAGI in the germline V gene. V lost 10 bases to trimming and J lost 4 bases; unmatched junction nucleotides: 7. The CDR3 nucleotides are TGTGCCACCAAACCGGACAGGGGGTACGAGCAGTACTTC. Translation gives CATKPDRGYEQYF.